This TCR beta chain was sequenced during a study of cytomegalovirus exposure and HLA in healthy donors. This CDR3 region has 15 residues. The PCR contained 60 Vbeta and 13 Jbeta primers. Profiling relied on immunoSEQ multiplex PCR, and the TCRdb table lists in-frame clones only, not all of them. The table includes under 200,000 clones, about 81% detected once. The chain uses TRBV21-1 and TRBJ2-3; the table assigns TRBD2, which was not confirmed against the DNA. TRBV21-1 is a listed pseudogene. The sequence was collected from a young woman in good health and CMV-seronegative. Sequenced input: PBMCs. The CDR3 protein is CASSSGRNGTDTQYF. The CDR3 bases are TGTGCCAGCAGCAGCGGGAGAAACGGCACAGATACGCAGTATTTT.